Given below is one T cell receptor beta chain in context. Its antigen remains unidentified. This sample was included in a study of blood T cells in healthy people across ages. A J-beta primer mix and a sample-barcoded 5' primer were used in a second PCR of roughly 6 to 11 cycles. TCRdb reprocessed the 5' RACE reads with MiXCR, giving one entry per CDR3 protein. The sample comprises more than 500,000 distinct CDR3 sequences, approximately 25% of which are singletons, and approximately 17% rests with the top ten. CDR1 and CDR2 from the germline V gene are SGHTA and FQGNSA. The CDR3 totals 15 residues. The trim removed 5 bases at V and 7 bases at J, leaving 13 bases unmatched. General observations from the study: Observed TCR beta diversity showed a strong correlation with the percentage of naive T cells as measured by flow cytometry.

This TCR came from an older woman in good health. J is TRBJ1-2 and V is TRBV7-2, with 7 bases that match TRBD1. The sample was blood. Here the CDR3 reads CASSQVAGGLSGYTF. Here the CDR3 DNA reads TGTGCCAGCAGCCAAGTGGCAGGGGGACTTTCTGGCTACACCTTC.